A selection of T cell receptor beta chains follows, all from one sample in a study of shared clonotypes between healthy human individuals. Measured with immunoSEQ multiplex PCR; TCRdb has only the in-frame clones, and not every one. This sample has some 1,400,000 clones, with about 96% found just once. Sequencing used naive CD4+ T cells sorted from blood. Receptor source: a man in his thirties or forties in good health. Each CDR3 is given with its conserved first and last residue. The D gene is left open where the match is weak. Only part of the rows carry a size: once, few, many, or a class if the clone is expanded.

clone size: NA; V gene: TRBV4-1; J gene: TRBJ2-2; D gene: NA; CDR3 DNA: TGCGCCAGCAGCCACCAAATCAGACAACCCGGAGGGGAGCTGTTTTTT; CDR3 protein: CASSHQIRQPGGELFF
clone size: NA; V gene: TRBV28; J gene: TRBJ1-2; D gene: NA; CDR3 DNA: TGTGCCAGCAGTTTTCTCGTGGGGGGTCCCTTTGGCTACACCTTC; CDR3 protein: CASSFLVGGPFGYTF
clone size: once; V gene: TRBV5-1; J gene: TRBJ2-3; D gene: TRBD2; CDR3 DNA: TGCGCCAGCAGCTATCTAGCGGCAAACACAGATACGCAGTATTTT; CDR3 protein: CASSYLAANTDTQYF
clone size: NA; V gene: TRBV4-3; J gene: TRBJ2-1; D gene: NA; CDR3 DNA: TGCGCCAGCAGCCAAGACGTGTCCTACAATGAGCAGTTCTTC; CDR3 protein: CASSQDVSYNEQFF
clone size: NA; V gene: TRBV28; J gene: TRBJ2-5; D gene: NA; CDR3 DNA: TGTGCCTCGCTGGCCAGGGGTCGAGAGACCCAGTACTTC; CDR3 protein: CASLARGRETQYF
clone size: NA; V gene: TRBV7-8; J gene: TRBJ2-1; D gene: NA; CDR3 DNA: TGTGCCAGCCCCCTCGGCAATGAGCAGTTCTTC; CDR3 protein: CASPLGNEQFF
clone size: NA; V gene: TRBV29-1; J gene: TRBJ1-2; D gene: NA; CDR3 DNA: TGCAGCGTTGCTTATGGGGGCAGGGACTATGGCTACACCTTC; CDR3 protein: CSVAYGGRDYGYTF
clone size: NA; V gene: TRBV5-6; J gene: TRBJ2-7; D gene: TRBD1; CDR3 DNA: TGTGCCAGCAGCCCGGGGGGACAGGGGTTGCGGCGATCCTTATACGAGCAGTACTTC; CDR3 protein: CASSPGGQGLRRSLYEQYF
clone size: NA; V gene: TRBV29-1; J gene: TRBJ2-5; D gene: NA; CDR3 DNA: TGCAGCGTTGCCGAGAGACAAGAGACCCAGTACTTC; CDR3 protein: CSVAERQETQYF
clone size: NA; V gene: TRBV5-5; J gene: TRBJ2-5; D gene: NA; CDR3 DNA: TGTGCCAGCAGCTTAAAGGAGACCCAGTACTTC; CDR3 protein: CASSLKETQYF
clone size: NA; V gene: TRBV19; J gene: TRBJ1-5; D gene: NA; CDR3 DNA: TGTGCCAGTGCCCAGGGCAATAGCAATCAGCCCCAGCATTTT; CDR3 protein: CASAQGNSNQPQHF
clone size: NA; V gene: TRBV13; J gene: TRBJ1-4; D gene: NA; CDR3 DNA: TGTGCCAGCAGCTTTTACGGGGCGGGTAATGAAAAACTGTTTTTT; CDR3 protein: CASSFYGAGNEKLFF
clone size: NA; V gene: TRBV27; J gene: TRBJ1-4; D gene: NA; CDR3 DNA: TGTGCCAGCAGTATATCCCCCATGGGACACATTAATGAAAAACTGTTTTTT; CDR3 protein: CASSISPMGHINEKLFF